A single sample is the source of the 14 T cell receptor beta chains below, sequenced in a study of cytomegalovirus exposure and HLA in healthy donors. Primers for the PCR totalled 60 Vbeta and 13 Jbeta. The repertoire was sequenced with immunoSEQ multiplex PCR; TCRdb's copy has only in-frame clones and lacks some. Among about 190,000 clones listed, approximately 80% were seen once. Sequenced material: PBMCs. The receptors here all came from a woman between 25 and 40 years old in good health and CMV-seronegative.

This clone was detected a few times. The rearrangement uses TRBV27 and TRBJ1-6, with 7 bases fitting TRBD1. The CDR3 totals 15 residues. From germline, CDR1 is MNHEY and CDR2 SMNVEV (reference sequence). Trimming cost V 5 bases and J 7 bases; bases outside gene matches: 8. The CDR3 DNA follows: TGTGCCAGCAGTCAGGGGGGAAGGGAGAATTCACCCCTCCACTTT. It codes for CASSQGGRENSPLHF.

This CDR3 is CASRAGTGVNTGELFF. The CDR3 DNA reads as TGTGCCAGCAGAGCCGGGACAGGTGTAAACACCGGGGAGCTGTTTTTT. This chain connects TRBV6-4 to TRBJ2-2; 8 bases match TRBD1. The CDR3 covers 16 residues. Losses at the gene ends were 6 bases for V and 2 bases for J; bases not matched to a gene: 8. CDR1 and CDR2 (germline): MRHNA, SNTAGT.

The chain employs TRBV5-8 and TRBJ1-3; TRBD1 matches at 8 bases. The CDR3 contains 16 residues. Germline trimming cut 4 bases from V and 0 bases from J; bases unmatched to any gene: 6. From germline, CDR1 is SGHTS and CDR2 YDEGEE. Here the CDR3 DNA reads TGTGCCAGCAGCCCCGGACAGGGCAACTCTGGAAACACCATATATTTT. Translated: CASSPGQGNSGNTIYF.

The rearrangement uses TRBV6-1 and TRBJ1-5; D gene ambiguous. Germline CDR1 is MNHNS and CDR2 is SASEGT. Trimming left V 2 bases short and J 4 bases short, with 6 bases between. This CDR3 is 13 amino acids long. This chain's CDR3 is CASSERENQPQHF. In nucleotides, the CDR3 is TGTGCCAGCAGTGAAAGAGAGAATCAGCCCCAGCATTTT.

The genes are TRBV30 and TRBJ2-7; D ambiguous. CDR1 GTSNPN and CDR2 SVGIG come from the germline V gene (reference sequence). The length of the CDR3 is 15 residues. With 0 bases removed from V and 0 bases from J, the gap between germline ends came to 12 bases. The CDR3 sequence is CAWSVGGHSSYEQYF. For the CDR3, the DNA is TGTGCCTGGAGTGTAGGTGGGCACAGCTCCTACGAGCAGTACTTC.

This chain uses TRBV19 with TRBJ1-1, with no clear D. Germline V gives CDR1 LNHDA, CDR2 SQIVND (reference sequence). This CDR3 is built from 13 residues. The V end was cut by 5 bases, the J end by 10 bases, with 17 bases between. The chain's CDR3 is CASSGSSVVGAFF. For the CDR3, the DNA is TGTGCCAGTAGTGGATCCAGCGTTGTCGGAGCTTTCTTT.

This clone came up once. The V gene is TRBV30, the J gene TRBJ1-3, with D possibly TRBD1 on 6 matching bases. The CDR3 is made up of 13 amino acids. Germline CDR1 is GTSNPN and CDR2 is SVGIG (reference sequence). The V gene lost 1 base and the J gene lost 4 bases, with 8 bases spanning the gap. CDR3 protein: CAWSGDIGNTIYF. The CDR3 DNA reads TGTGCCTGGAGTGGGGACATCGGAAACACCATATATTTT.

The rearrangement uses TRBV7-6 and TRBJ2-1, with TRBD2 identical over 9 bases. Trimming removed 1 base from V and 6 bases from J; junction bases left unmatched: 4. Germline lookup yields CDR1 SGHVS and CDR2 FNYEAQ. The CDR3 is 15 amino acids. The CDR3 bases are TGTGCCAGCAGCTTAGGCGGGGGGGCCTCCAATGAGCAGTTCTTC. Its translation is CASSLGGGASNEQFF.

The genes are TRBV27 and TRBJ2-7, with TRBD2 matching over 10 bases. After removal of 3 bases from V and 0 bases from J, the junction contained 8 bases not matched to a gene. The CDR3 has 17 residues. The germline gives CDR1 MNHEY, CDR2 SMNVEV (reference sequence). The CDR3: CASSLFSGGESSYEQYF. The CDR3 DNA is TGTGCCAGCAGTTTGTTCAGCGGGGGGGAAAGCTCCTACGAGCAGTACTTC.

The gene calls are TRBV28 and TRBJ2-3; possible D gene TRBD1, 5 bases. V gave up 5 bases and J gave up 14 bases, with 20 bases separating them. The germline V gene has CDR1 MDHEN and CDR2 SYDVKM. CDR3 length: 13 residues. The CDR3: CASSPLRQTGRYF. In DNA form, the CDR3 reads TGTGCCAGCAGTCCGCTCCGACAGACCGGAAGGTATTTT.

This chain connects TRBV4-1 to TRBJ2-7; 7 nucleotides line up with TRBD1. This CDR3 is 14 amino acids long. The trim removed 5 bases at V and 3 bases at J, leaving 7 bases unmatched. The germline V gene encodes CDR1 MGHRA and CDR2 YSYEKL. This CDR3 is CASSTSTGSYEQYF. The CDR3 DNA reads TGCGCCAGCAGCACATCGACAGGGAGCTACGAGCAGTACTTC.

This rearrangement joins TRBV6-5 to TRBJ2-2; D call uncertain. The CDR3 contains 15 residues. The V gene lost 0 bases and the J gene lost 8 bases, with 13 bases spanning the gap. The V gene's germline CDR1 is MNHEY and CDR2 SVGAGI. DNA of the CDR3: TGTGCCAGCAGTTACTCGGGCTCCAGGTCTGGGGAGCTGTTTTTT. Residues: CASSYSGSRSGELFF.

The V call is TRBV13, the J call TRBJ2-1; D ambiguous. The CDR3 is 15 residues long. The germline V and J ends were trimmed by 5 bases and 6 bases, with 17 bases remaining between them. CDR1 and CDR2 from the germline V gene are PRHDT and FYEKMQ (reference sequence). The CDR3 protein is CASSGYSRLVNEQFF. The CDR3 DNA reads as TGTGCCAGCAGCGGCTACAGTCGGTTGGTCAATGAGCAGTTCTTC. The variable domain in full, with the rest retrieved from reference TRBV13 and TRBJ2-1, is AAGVIQSPRHLIKEKRETATLKCYPIPRHDTVYWYQQGPGQDPQFLISFYEKMQSDKGSIPDRFSAQQFSDYHSELNMSSLELGDSALYFCASSGYSRLVNEQFFGPGTRLTVL.

The chain is built from TRBV30 and TRBJ1-4, with 9 nucleotides matching TRBD1. The V segment lost 6 bases and the J segment 7 bases; nucleotides outside the gene matches: 12. CDR3 size: 15 residues. Looked up from germline, CDR1 is GTSNPN and CDR2 is SVGIG (reference sequence). Here the CDR3 DNA reads TGTGCCTGCCCCCCAGAACAGGGGGCGACTGAAAAACTGTTTTTT. Translation gives CACPPEQGATEKLFF.